This T cell receptor (beta chain) derives from a study of post-analysis software for immune sequencing data. Points from the study as a whole: Elevated frequency relative to controls characterized 4 or 5 TRBV segments in patients, TRBV5-6, TRBV5-1 and TRBV20-1 among them. Samples from one preparation batch, clustered by F measure, grouped strongly together.

Incorporated into the TCR beta cDNA libraries were unique molecular identifiers, which served to reduce PCR and sequencing biases. TCRdb redid the calling of the PCR reads with MiXCR, one entry per CDR3 protein. The sample lists hundreds of thousands of distinct CDR3 sequences, roughly 30% occurring once. As for this clonotype: The antigen is undetermined.

V shed 4 bases and J 5 bases; nucleotides not matched to a gene: 1. CDR1 KGHDR and CDR2 SFDVKD come from the germline V gene. The CDR3 has 13 amino acids. The clonotype was recovered from a girl between 5 and 17 years old with multiple sclerosis. Sequenced sample: blood. The chain is built from TRBV24-1 and TRBJ2-5; 9 positions agree with TRBD1. CDR3 in amino acids: CATSETGGETQYF. The CDR3 nucleotides read TGTGCCACCAGTGAGACAGGGGGGGAGACCCAGTACTTC.